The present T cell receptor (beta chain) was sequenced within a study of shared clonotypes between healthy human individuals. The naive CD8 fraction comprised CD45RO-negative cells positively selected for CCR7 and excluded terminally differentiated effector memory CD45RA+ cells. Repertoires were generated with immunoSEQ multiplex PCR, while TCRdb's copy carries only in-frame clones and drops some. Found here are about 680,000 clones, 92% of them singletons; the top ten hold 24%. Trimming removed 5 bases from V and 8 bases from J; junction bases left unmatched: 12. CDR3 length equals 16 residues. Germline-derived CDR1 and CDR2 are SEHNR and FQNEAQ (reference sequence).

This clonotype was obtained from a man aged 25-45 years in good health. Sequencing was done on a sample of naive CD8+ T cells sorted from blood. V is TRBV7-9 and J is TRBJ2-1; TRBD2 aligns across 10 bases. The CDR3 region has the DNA TGTGCCAGCAGCCGGAGGGCCACTAGCGGGGCTTATGAGCAGTTCTTC. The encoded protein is CASSRRATSGAYEQFF.